This TCR beta chain was sequenced in a study of vaccination effects on CD4 cells after COVID-19. Here immunoSEQ multiplex PCR was the method, and the copy in TCRdb shows in-frame clones only, minus some. Seen here are some 69,000 clones, around 69% observed once, and the top ten hold 2.8%. The CDR3 has 13 amino acids. CDR1 and CDR2 (germline): GTSNPN, SVGIG (reference sequence). V lost 0 bases and J 0 bases, leaving 5 bases between the germline ends. A word on this clone: Its cognate antigen is unknown.

Before sequencing took place, the ViraFEST assay used viral peptide pools to expand antigen-specific CD4+ T cells. Researchers isolated CD4+ T cells once roughly ten days of culture had elapsed. In the vaccine recipients, nucleocapsid antibodies were negative and there was no prior SARS-CoV-2 infection. The source was CD4+ T cells from PBMCs cultured with HCoV-NL63 spike peptides, collected before COVID-19 vaccination. The chain is built from TRBV30 and TRBJ1-1; D call uncertain. The sequence came from a human donor who received a COVID-19 vaccine. CDR3 bases: TGTGCCTGGAGTGTAAGCCTGAACACTGAAGCTTTCTTT. Encoded protein: CAWSVSLNTEAFF.